Listed here is a single TCR beta chain. Its binding antigen is unknown. No base quality information exists; no much larger clone differs at one position. To prepare the library, the immunoSEQ multiplex PCR assay was applied. TCRdb stores this immuneACCESS table with in-frame sequences only. Part of the clones is absent; in the studies checked, under half of the shortfall reflects unresolved V genes, and no reason is known for the rest. The sample table holds 700,000 to 750,000 clones, of which around 85% were seen once. The top ten clonotypes cover roughly 0.01% of the sample. The data were taken from a study of shared T cell receptors in the human thymus (dated by TCRdb to about 2021). For the wider study: The study examined how self-reactive, shared T-cell receptor alpha chains are generated in the human thymus.

Including the terminal cysteine and phenylalanine, the CDR3 comprises 18 residues. Only the CDR3 part of the read is kept: 54 bases, read in frame from the first base. The germline V gene specifies MNHNS as CDR1 and SASEGT as CDR2. Relative to germline, V is missing 0 bases and J is missing 3 bases, with 14 bases of the junction outside any gene match. The sample was also linked to a second study, of human thymus T cells. In that second paper, the authors write: Immunologically healthy infants undergoing open corrective cardiac surgery for congenital heart defects in Finland were used as donors. The thymus tissue came from surgical resects taken out during corrective cardiac surgery. V and J gene segment usage appeared biased in both thymic and peripheral blood repertoires. The related research reported highly overlapping thymic TCR repertoires among unrelated individuals. TCR alpha and beta repertoires from roughly eight infant thymus samples and four related peripheral blood samples were characterized in the study. Donor ages ranging from roughly 6 to 244 days were recorded, and more than 5 male and a couple of female infants were included in the cohort. Thymocytes were released mechanically from tissue and stored at -70 °C as pellets of roughly 9-31 million cells. A QIAsymphony instrument was used to extract genomic DNA from the frozen cell pellets. Using the immunoSEQ multiplex PCR assay, the TCRB and TCRAD loci were amplified from a standardized quantity of quality-controlled genomic DNA. Amplicons spanned the V(D)J region at a length sufficient to cover the CDR3 and identify V and J genes. Amplicon sequencing was performed on an Illumina platform through the commercial immunoSEQ service. Primer bias and sequencing errors were corrected as previously described, and TCRAD and TCRB definitions were based on the IMGT database. The repertoires were analysed using immunoSEQ Analyzer 3.0 and VDJTools for basic statistics, V/J segment usage, diversity estimates, rarefaction and pairwise overlap. Diversity was estimated with Chao1, ChaoE, Efron-Thisted, Shannon and inverse Simpson indices, and also on datasets down-sampled to the smallest sample. Repertoire overlap was assessed by strict matching of CDR3 nucleotide sequence, V gene and J gene, and clustering was done by Jaccard-based multidimensional scaling. On average, thymus samples gave 800,000 or so unique TCRB clonotypes, whereas blood samples gave 75,000 to 95,000.

The source material was thymocytes. The V and J segments used are TRBV6-1 and TRBJ2-7; 7 middle bases align to TRBD1. This TCR was recovered from a girl less than two years old with a congenital heart defect. Donor details come from another sample of the same person, matched by shared clones. In nucleotide form, the sequence is TGTGCCAGCAGTGAAGCGCGGTCAGGGCAGGGGGACCGCTACGAGCAGTACTTC. It translates as CASSEARSGQGDRYEQYF.